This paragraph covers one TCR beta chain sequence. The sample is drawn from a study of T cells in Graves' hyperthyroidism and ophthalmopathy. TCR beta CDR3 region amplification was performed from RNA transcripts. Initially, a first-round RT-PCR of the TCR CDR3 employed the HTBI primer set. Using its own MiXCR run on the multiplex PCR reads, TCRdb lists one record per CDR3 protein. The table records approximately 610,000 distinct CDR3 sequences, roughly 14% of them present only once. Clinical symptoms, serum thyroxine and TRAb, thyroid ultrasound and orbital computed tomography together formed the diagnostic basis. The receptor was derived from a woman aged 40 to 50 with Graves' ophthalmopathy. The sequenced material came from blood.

CDR3 sequence reads: CASSALGGRNTEAFF. CDR3 nucleotides: TGTGCCAGCAGCGCCCTCGGGGGGAGGAACACTGAAGCTTTCTTT. This chain links TRBV9 with TRBJ1-1; perhaps TRBD1 as D (5 bases). This CDR3 is 15 amino acids long. V gave up 3 bases and J gave up 1 base, with 13 bases separating them. Germline CDR1 SGDLS, CDR2 YYNGEE.